This T cell receptor (beta chain) was identified in a study of EBV T-cell therapy then PD-1 blockade in nasopharyngeal carcinoma. Trimming cost V 6 bases and J 3 bases, with 18 bases left between them. The V gene's germline CDR1 is SNHLY and CDR2 FYNNEI. The CDR3 is made up of 15 amino acids. Worth noting for this clone: Its antigen is not known.

Treatment described: AdE1-LMPpoly-expanded autologous EBV-specific T-cell therapy followed by anti-PD-1 nivolumab. The repertoire was sequenced with immunoSEQ multiplex PCR; TCRdb's copy has only in-frame clones and lacks some. The sample has roughly 17,000 clones; approximately 80% are singletons. The source material was CD8+ T cells from blood, sampled at day 0 from a patient whose treatment included autologous EBV-specific T cells and nivolumab. The chain couples TRBV2 to TRBJ2-7; tentative D call: TRBD2 (5 bases). This receptor was taken from a man between 40 and 49 years old with nasopharyngeal carcinoma. DNA of the CDR3: TGTGCCAGCAGGACACTAGGCGCCGGAGGCTACGAGCAGTACTTC. Its translation is CASRTLGAGGYEQYF.